The 8 T cell receptor beta chains in this list originate from one sample, sequenced in a study of chemoradiotherapy in HPV16-positive cancers. The protocol was immunoSEQ multiplex PCR, while the TCRdb copy is restricted to in-frame clones and leaves out a portion. The sample records 13,000 to 15,000 clones, just under 70% being singletons. The material was obtained from a patient who underwent chemoradiotherapy. All receptors derive from a human donor with HPV-associated anogenital cancer.

The chain carries TRBV5-1 and TRBJ2-1, with a tentative D call TRBD2 (6 bases). The CDR3 consists of 18 residues. Germline V gene data show CDR1 as SGHRS and CDR2 as YFSETQ. Trimming stripped 2 bases from V and 8 bases from J, with 26 bases between. This CDR3 is CASSFRGRLGLPLDEQFF. The CDR3 bases are TGCGCCAGCAGCTTCCGAGGTAGATTGGGACTCCCCTTAGATGAGCAGTTCTTC.

The chain carries TRBV9 and TRBJ1-2, with 9 bases fitting TRBD1. Trimming took 4 bases from V and 6 from J; bases not matched to a gene: 10. The germline gives CDR1 SGDLS, CDR2 YYNGEE. The CDR3 length is 15 residues. In DNA, the CDR3 is TGTGCCAGCAGCTCCCGGACAGGGGAATATGATGGCTACACCTTC. Its protein product is CASSSRTGEYDGYTF. Complete variable domain (other parts from reference TRBV9 and TRBJ1-2): DSGVTQTPKHLITATGQRVTLRCSPRSGDLSVYWYQQSLDQGLQFLIQYYNGEERAKGNILERFSAQQFPDLHSELNLSSLELGDSALYFCASSSRTGEYDGYTFGSGTRLTVV.

The genes are TRBV7-7 and TRBJ1-1; D remains unclear. The CDR3 runs 13 residues. The V end was cut by 4 bases, the J end by 9 bases, with 15 bases between. Germline loops: CDR1 SSHAT, CDR2 FNYEAQ (reference sequence). The CDR3 sequence: CASSSNSGSKAFF. The CDR3 DNA is TGTGCCAGCAGCTCCAACTCCGGTTCAAAAGCTTTCTTT. Looking up the rest from reference TRBV7-7 and TRBJ1-1 gives the full variable domain: GAGVSQSPRYKVTKRGQDVTLRCDPISSHATLYWYQQALGQGPEFLTYFNYEAQPDKSGLPSDRFSAERPEGSISTLTIQRTEQRDSAMYRCASSSNSGSKAFFGQGTRLTVV.

The chain joins TRBV9 to TRBJ2-1; D remains unclear. V lost 3 bases and J 7 bases, leaving 8 bases between the germline ends. The CDR3 spans 12 residues. Germline CDR1 is SGDLS and CDR2 is YYNGEE. CDR3 protein: CASSALRNEQFF. DNA of the CDR3: TGTGCCAGCAGCGCCTTGCGGAATGAGCAGTTCTTC.

The chain is built from TRBV30 and TRBJ2-7; 9 positions match TRBD2. The germline CDR1 and CDR2 sequences are GTSNPN and SVGIG (reference sequence). The V gene end was trimmed by 6 bases and the J gene end by 6 bases; junction bases not matched to a gene: 12. CDR3 length: 14 residues. This CDR3 is CACTKRGALPEQYF. In nucleotides, the CDR3 is TGTGCCTGTACTAAGCGGGGGGCTTTGCCCGAGCAGTACTTC.

Only a few counts were recorded for this clone. This sequence joins TRBV5-1 and TRBJ1-2; D is unresolved. The V and J ends lost 0 bases and 0 bases respectively, with 9 bases between them. The length of the CDR3 is 15 residues. Germline V CDR1 and CDR2: SGHRS, YFSETQ. CDR3 DNA: TGCGCCAGCAGCTTGGACCAACGGCCTAACTATGGCTACACCTTC. Its translation is CASSLDQRPNYGYTF.

The chain joins TRBV27 to TRBJ1-3; possible D gene TRBD1, 5 bases. This CDR3 is built from 13 residues. Looked up from germline, CDR1 is MNHEY and CDR2 is SMNVEV (reference sequence). The V and J ends lost 10 bases and 3 bases respectively, with 13 bases between them. CDR3 in amino acids: CANLGRCGNTIYF. Written as DNA, the CDR3 is TGTGCCAACCTGGGACGTTGTGGAAACACCATATATTTT.

The V call is TRBV7-2, the J call TRBJ2-1; 7 bases are shared with TRBD1. The CDR3 loop spans 15 amino acids. V lost 2 bases to trimming and J lost 7 bases; unmatched junction nucleotides: 8. From germline, CDR1 is SGHTA and CDR2 FQGNSA. CDR3 nucleotides: TGTGCCAGCAGCTTATTCAGGGGGATTCCAAATGAGCAGTTCTTC. This encodes CASSLFRGIPNEQFF.